The source of this T cell receptor beta chain is a study of T-cell memory formation after mild COVID-19 (dated by TCRdb to 2020 to 2023). Background for the entire study: TCR sequence clusters from the two donors were found to be largely donor specific. Longitudinal TCRalpha and TCRbeta repertoire sequencing tracked T-cell clones expanding and contracting after mild COVID-19 in two donors. Two young, previously healthy adult volunteers, one female and one male, were included in the cohort.

Sequencing was carried out with an Illumina NovaSeq 6000. TCRalpha and TCRbeta cDNA libraries were built by 5'RACE with constant-segment primers, adding sample barcodes and unique molecular identifiers. RNA was extracted from every sample with Trizol reagent. Libraries were amplified in two PCR steps, with a second sample barcode and Illumina TruSeq adapters added in the second step. Sequencing of libraries was performed on an Illumina NovaSeq with 2 x 150 bp paired-end reads. From the authors' description of their analysis: With migec v1.2.7, reads were demultiplexed and then collapsed into UMI-guided consensus sequences. Using mixcr v2.1.11, UMI consensuses were aligned to TRA and TRB V and J templates and then assembled into clonotypes. Expanded or contracted clonotypes were those called significant by both edgeR and NoisET, with noise models trained on biological replicates. edgeR calls used a false discovery rate-adjusted p below 0.01 and a log2 fold-change threshold of 1. As an exploratory analysis of dynamics, PCA with hierarchical clustering was applied to max-normalized trajectories of the 1000 most abundant clonotypes. The CD4 or CD8 phenotype of responding clones was assigned using the separately sequenced CD4+ and CD8+ repertoires. TCRdb redid the processing of the public reads, applying fastp at Q25 and MiXCR, and retained in-frame beta chains. Rows matching on CDR3 protein sequence are summarized as one entry with the most common DNA and genes. The authors' filters were not applied to this entry. This sample gives about 350,000 distinct CDR3 sequences in total; 14% of them show up just once. The ten largest clones capture roughly 22% of the sample.

Clipping removes 3 bases from V and 5 bases from J, with 6 as the unmatched junction base count. The cysteine opens and the phenylalanine closes a CDR3 of 15 amino acids. The retained sequence is limited to the CDR3, 45 bases, with the frame set at the first base. The germline V gene (reference sequence) supplies CDR1 LNHNV and CDR2 YYDKDF. This clonotype was found many times. It lacks a known antigen. No base qualities exist here, and no much larger clone lies one base off it. Ficoll-Paque density gradient centrifugation was the method used to isolate PBMCs. Points the paper makes about the study in general: Contracting CD4+ clones turned up mainly in the CM and EM memory subsets, whereas EMRA was where CD8+ clones were enriched. SARS-CoV-2 specificity was not confirmed for the second-wave clones peaking on day 37. From day 15 to 85, contracting clones showed balanced CD4/CD8 phenotypes, whereas a second wave of clones that expanded from day 15 to 37 leaned towards CD4+. The study included only a couple of mild cases, and larger cohorts that include severe cases with pre-infection samples were judged to be necessary. The detection of some responding clones in pre-infection memory suggests that pre-existing cross-reactive memory T cells joined the SARS-CoV-2 response.

The clonotype comes from a man between 18 and 35 years old who had mild COVID-19 (a few samples of this study predate the infection). The sample titles of this study are shuffled in the database, so cell type and time point are left out; the donor was told from shared clones. This chain joins TRBV15 to TRBJ2-2, with 7 central nucleotides matching TRBD2. Sequenced input: PBMCs or a T cell subset sorted from them (not recorded which). The sequence in DNA is TGTGCCACCAGCAGTGGGAGGGAAAGGACCGGGGAGCTGTTTTTT. This is translated as CATSSGRERTGELFF.